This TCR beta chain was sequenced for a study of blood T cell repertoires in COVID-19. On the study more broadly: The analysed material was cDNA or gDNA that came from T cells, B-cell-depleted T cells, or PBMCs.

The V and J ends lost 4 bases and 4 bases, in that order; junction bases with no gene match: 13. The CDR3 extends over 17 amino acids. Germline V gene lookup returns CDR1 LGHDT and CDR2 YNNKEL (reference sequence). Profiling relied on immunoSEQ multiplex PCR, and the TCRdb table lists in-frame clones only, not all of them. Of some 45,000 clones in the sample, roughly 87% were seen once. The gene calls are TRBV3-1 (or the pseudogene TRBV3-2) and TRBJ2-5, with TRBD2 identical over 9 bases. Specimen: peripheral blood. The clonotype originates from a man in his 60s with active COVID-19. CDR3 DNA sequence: TGTGCCAGCAGCCCACGCGGGTCGGCGGGAGGGCGAGAGACCCAGTACTTC. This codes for CASSPRGSAGGRETQYF.